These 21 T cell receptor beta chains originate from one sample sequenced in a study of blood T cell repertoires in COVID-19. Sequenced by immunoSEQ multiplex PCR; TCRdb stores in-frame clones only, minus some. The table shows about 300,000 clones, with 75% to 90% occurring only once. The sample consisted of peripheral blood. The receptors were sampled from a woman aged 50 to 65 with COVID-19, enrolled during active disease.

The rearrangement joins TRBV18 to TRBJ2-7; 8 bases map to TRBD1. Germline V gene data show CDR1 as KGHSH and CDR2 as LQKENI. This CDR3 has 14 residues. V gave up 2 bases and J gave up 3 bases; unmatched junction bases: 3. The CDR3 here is CASSPGQGDYEQYF. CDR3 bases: TGTGCCAGCTCACCAGGACAGGGTGACTACGAGCAGTACTTC.

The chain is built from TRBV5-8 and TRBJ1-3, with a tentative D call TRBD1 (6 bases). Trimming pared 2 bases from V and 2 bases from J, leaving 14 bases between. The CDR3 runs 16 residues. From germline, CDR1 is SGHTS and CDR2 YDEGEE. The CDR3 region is CASSLGQGLTGNTIYF. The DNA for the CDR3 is TGTGCCAGCAGCTTAGGGCAGGGGCTGACTGGAAACACCATATATTTT.

This CDR3 is CASSQSRTGGAFF. In nucleotides, the CDR3 is TGCGCCAGCAGCCAAAGTCGGACAGGCGGCGCTTTCTTT. The gene calls are TRBV4-1 and TRBJ1-1; 7 bases fit TRBD1. CDR3 length equals 13 residues. Losses at the gene ends were 2 bases for V and 11 bases for J; bases not matched to a gene: 8. Germline assignment: CDR1 MGHRA and CDR2 YSYEKL.

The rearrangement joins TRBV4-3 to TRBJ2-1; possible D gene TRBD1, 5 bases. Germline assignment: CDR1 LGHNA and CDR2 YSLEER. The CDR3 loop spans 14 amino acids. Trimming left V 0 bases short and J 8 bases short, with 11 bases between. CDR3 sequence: CASSQDPDSYEQFF. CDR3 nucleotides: TGCGCCAGCAGCCAAGATCCAGACAGCTATGAGCAGTTCTTC.

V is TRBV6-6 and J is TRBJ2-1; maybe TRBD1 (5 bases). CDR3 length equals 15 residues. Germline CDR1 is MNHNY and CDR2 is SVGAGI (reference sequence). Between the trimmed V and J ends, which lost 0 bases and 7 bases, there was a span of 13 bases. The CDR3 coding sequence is TGTGCCAGCAGTTACTCGATCCAGGGAAGAAATGAGCAGTTCTTC. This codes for CASSYSIQGRNEQFF.

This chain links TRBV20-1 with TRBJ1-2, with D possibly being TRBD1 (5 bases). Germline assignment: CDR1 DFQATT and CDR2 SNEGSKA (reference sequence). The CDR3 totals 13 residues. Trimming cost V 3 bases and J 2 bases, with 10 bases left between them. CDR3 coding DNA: TGCAGTGCTAGTCCCGGGGGGAACTATGGCTACACCTTC. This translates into CSASPGGNYGYTF.

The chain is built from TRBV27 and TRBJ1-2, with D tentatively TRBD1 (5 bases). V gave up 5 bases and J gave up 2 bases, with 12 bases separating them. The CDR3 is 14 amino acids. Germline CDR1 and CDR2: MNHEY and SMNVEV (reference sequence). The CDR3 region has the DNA TGTGCCAGCAGTCCCCGCAGACAGAACTATGGCTACACCTTC. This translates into CASSPRRQNYGYTF.

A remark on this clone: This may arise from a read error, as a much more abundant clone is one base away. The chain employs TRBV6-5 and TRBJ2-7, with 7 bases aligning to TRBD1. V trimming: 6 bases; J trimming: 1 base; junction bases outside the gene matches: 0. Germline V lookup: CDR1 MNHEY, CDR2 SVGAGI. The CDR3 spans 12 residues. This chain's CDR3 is CASRDRSYEQYF. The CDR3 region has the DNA TGTGCCAGCAGGGACAGGTCCTACGAGCAGTACTTC.

The CDR3 bases are TGTGCCAGCAGCCAAGATAAGTCGCGGAGCTCTGGAAACACCATATATTTT. Translation gives CASSQDKSRSSGNTIYF. The J gene is TRBJ1-3, the V gene TRBV4-2; D unresolved. Germline V gene data show CDR1 as LGHNA and CDR2 as YNFKEQ. The V gene lost 0 bases and the J gene lost 0 bases, with 12 bases spanning the gap. The CDR3 is made up of 17 amino acids.

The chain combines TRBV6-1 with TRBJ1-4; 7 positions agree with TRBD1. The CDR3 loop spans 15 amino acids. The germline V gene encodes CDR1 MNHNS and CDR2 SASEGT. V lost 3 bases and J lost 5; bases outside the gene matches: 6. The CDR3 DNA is TGTGCCAGCAGTGACTGGGACAGCTCCAATGAAAAACTGTTTTTT. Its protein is CASSDWDSSNEKLFF.

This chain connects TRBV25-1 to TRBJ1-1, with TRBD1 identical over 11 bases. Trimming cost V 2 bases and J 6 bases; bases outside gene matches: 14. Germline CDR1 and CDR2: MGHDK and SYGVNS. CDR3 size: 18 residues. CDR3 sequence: CASSEGQGALTLGPEAFF. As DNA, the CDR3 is TGTGCCAGCAGTGAAGGACAGGGGGCGCTAACATTGGGACCTGAAGCTTTCTTT.

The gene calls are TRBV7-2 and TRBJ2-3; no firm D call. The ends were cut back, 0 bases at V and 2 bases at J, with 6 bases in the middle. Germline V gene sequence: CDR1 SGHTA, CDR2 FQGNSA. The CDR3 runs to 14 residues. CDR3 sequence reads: CASSLAPVTDTQYF. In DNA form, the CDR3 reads TGTGCCAGCAGCTTAGCGCCGGTCACAGATACGCAGTATTTT.

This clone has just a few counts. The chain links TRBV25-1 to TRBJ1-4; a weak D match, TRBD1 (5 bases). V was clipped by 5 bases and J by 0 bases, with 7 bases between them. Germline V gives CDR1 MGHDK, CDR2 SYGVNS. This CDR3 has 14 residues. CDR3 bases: TGTGCCAGCAGTCAGACAGCAACTAATGAAAAACTGTTTTTT. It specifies CASSQTATNEKLFF.

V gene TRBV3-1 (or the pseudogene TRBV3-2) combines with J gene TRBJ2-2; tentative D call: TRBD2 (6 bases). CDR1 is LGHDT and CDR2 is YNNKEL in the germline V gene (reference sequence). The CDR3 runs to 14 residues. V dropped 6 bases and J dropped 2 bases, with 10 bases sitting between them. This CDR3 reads CASRPTSNTGELFF. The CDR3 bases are TGTGCCAGCAGACCTACTAGCAACACCGGGGAGCTGTTTTTT.

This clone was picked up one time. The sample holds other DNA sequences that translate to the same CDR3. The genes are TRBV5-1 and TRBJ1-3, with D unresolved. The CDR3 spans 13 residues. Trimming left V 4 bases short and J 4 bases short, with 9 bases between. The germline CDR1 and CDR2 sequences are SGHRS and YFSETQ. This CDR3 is CASSRGSGNTIYF. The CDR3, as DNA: TGCGCCAGCAGCCGGGGTTCAGGAAACACCATATATTTT.

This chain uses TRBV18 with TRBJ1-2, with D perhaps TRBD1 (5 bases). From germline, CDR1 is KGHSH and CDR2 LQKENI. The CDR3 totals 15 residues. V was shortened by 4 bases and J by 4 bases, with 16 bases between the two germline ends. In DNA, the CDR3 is TGTGCCAGCTCACGCGGGACCGCTACTAGCTATGGCTACACCTTC. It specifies CASSRGTATSYGYTF.

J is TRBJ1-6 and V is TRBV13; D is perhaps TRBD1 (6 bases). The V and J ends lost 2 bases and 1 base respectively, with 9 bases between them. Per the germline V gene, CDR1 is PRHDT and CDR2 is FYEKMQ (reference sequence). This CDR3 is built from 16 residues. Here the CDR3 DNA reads TGTGCCAGCAGCTTACAGGGGAGTTCCTATAATTCACCCCTCCACTTT. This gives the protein CASSLQGSSYNSPLHF.

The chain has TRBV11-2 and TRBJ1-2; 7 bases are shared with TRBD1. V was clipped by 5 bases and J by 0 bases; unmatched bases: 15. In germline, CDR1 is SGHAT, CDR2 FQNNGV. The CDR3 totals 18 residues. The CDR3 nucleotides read TGTGCCAGCAGCGCCTTTTCGGTTGGGGACAGCCCTAACTATGGCTACACCTTC. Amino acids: CASSAFSVGDSPNYGYTF.

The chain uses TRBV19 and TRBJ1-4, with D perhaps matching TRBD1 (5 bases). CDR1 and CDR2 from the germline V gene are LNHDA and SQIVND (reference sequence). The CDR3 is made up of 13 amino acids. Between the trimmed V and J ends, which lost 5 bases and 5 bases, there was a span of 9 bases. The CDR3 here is CASSGGANEKLFF. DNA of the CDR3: TGTGCCAGTAGTGGTGGGGCGAATGAAAAACTGTTTTTT.

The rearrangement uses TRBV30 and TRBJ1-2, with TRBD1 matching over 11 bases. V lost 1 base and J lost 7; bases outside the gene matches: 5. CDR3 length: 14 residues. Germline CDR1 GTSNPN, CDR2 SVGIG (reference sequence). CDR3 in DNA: TGTGCCTGGAGTGGGACAGGGGGCCATAGTGGCTACACCTTC. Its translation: CAWSGTGGHSGYTF.

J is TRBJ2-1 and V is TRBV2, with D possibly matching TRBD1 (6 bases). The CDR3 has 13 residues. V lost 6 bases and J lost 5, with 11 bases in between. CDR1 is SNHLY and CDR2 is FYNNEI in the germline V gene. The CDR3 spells CASRPGQNNEQFF. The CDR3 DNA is TGTGCCAGCAGGCCCGGACAGAACAATGAGCAGTTCTTC.